The next 3 T cell receptor beta chains were all read from a single sample in a study of cytomegalovirus exposure and HLA in healthy donors. 13 Jbeta primers and 60 Vbeta primers were used for the PCR. Generated by immunoSEQ multiplex PCR, the TCRdb table keeps only in-frame clones and is missing some. The profile shows 100,000 or so clones, around three quarters of them singletons. Sequencing input: PBMCs. These receptors all come from a woman between 35 and 50 years old in good health and CMV-seropositive.

CDR3 sequence reads: CASSGTASYNEQFF. CDR3 in DNA: TGTGCCAGCAGTGGGACAGCTTCCTACAATGAGCAGTTCTTC. This rearrangement joins TRBV6-1 to TRBJ2-1, with D possibly being TRBD1 (6 bases). The CDR3 totals 14 residues. Trimming removed 4 bases from V and 1 base from J, with 8 bases in between. CDR1 and CDR2 from the germline V gene are MNHNS and SASEGT.

The gene calls are TRBV25-1 and TRBJ2-5; 8 nucleotides match TRBD1. This CDR3 contains 15 residues. CDR1 is MGHDK, CDR2 SYGVNS, per germline. J lost 2 bases, V lost 3 bases, and 5 bases had no gene match. This chain's CDR3 is CASSDPWTGQETQYF. The CDR3, as DNA: TGTGCCAGCAGTGATCCTTGGACAGGGCAAGAGACCCAGTACTTC. Complete variable domain (other parts from reference TRBV25-1 and TRBJ2-5): EADIYQTPRYLVIGTGKKITLECSQTMGHDKMYWYQQDPGMELHLIHYSYGVNSTEKGDLSSESTVSRIRTEHFPLTLESARPSHTSQYLCASSDPWTGQETQYFGPGTRLLVL.

This clone showed up just a few times. The chain links TRBV19 to TRBJ2-1; TRBD2 agrees at 8 bases. Per germline, CDR1 LNHDA and CDR2 SQIVND (reference sequence). This CDR3 spans 14 amino acids. V was clipped by 5 bases and J by 4 bases; unmatched bases: 4. CDR3 sequence: CASSLSGSYNEQFF. CDR3 in DNA: TGTGCCAGTAGTCTCAGCGGGAGTTACAATGAGCAGTTCTTC.